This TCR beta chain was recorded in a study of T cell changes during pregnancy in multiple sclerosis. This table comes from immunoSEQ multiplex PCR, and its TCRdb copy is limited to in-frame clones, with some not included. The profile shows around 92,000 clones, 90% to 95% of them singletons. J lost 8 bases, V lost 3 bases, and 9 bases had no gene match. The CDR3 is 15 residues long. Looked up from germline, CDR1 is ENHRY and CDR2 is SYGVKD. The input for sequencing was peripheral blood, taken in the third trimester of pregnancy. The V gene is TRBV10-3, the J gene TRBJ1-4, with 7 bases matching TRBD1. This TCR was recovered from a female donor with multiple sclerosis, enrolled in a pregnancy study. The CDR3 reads CAISDTRQGGEKLFF. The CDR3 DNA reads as TGTGCCATCAGTGATACCCGACAGGGAGGCGAAAAACTGTTTTTT.